These 14 T cell receptor beta chains were sequenced from one sample in a study of T-cell memory formation after mild COVID-19 (dated by TCRdb to the early 2020s). Libraries came from 5' RACE. The listed sequencing device is Illumina NovaSeq 6000. The public reads were reprocessed in TCRdb via fastp at Q25 and MiXCR, keeping in-frame beta chains. Each record represents a unique CDR3 protein, reported with the most common genes and DNA among its rows. The sample yields just under 550,000 distinct CDR3 sequences; around 20% were counted once. In total, the top ten clones hold under 15% of the sample. Sequencing was performed on PBMCs or a T cell subset sorted from them (not recorded which). These receptors were obtained from an adult woman who had mild COVID-19 (a few samples of this study predate the infection). The sample titles of this study are shuffled in the database, so cell type and time point are left out; the donor was told from shared clones.

The V gene is TRBV19, the J gene TRBJ1-1; D is perhaps TRBD1 (5 bases). The V and J ends lost 3 bases and 1 base respectively, with 15 bases between them. The CDR3 runs 16 residues. CDR1 is LNHDA, CDR2 SQIVND, per germline (reference sequence). This CDR3 reads CASSIALWQGNTEAFF. Here the CDR3 DNA reads TGTGCCAGTAGTATCGCCCTCTGGCAGGGGAACACTGAAGCTTTCTTT. The full variable domain, in which reference TRBV19 and TRBJ1-1 provide the parts outside the CDR3, is DGGITQSPKYLFRKEGQNVTLSCEQNLNHDAMYWYRQDPGQGLRLIYYSQIVNDFQKGDIAEGYSVSREKKESFPLTVTSAQKNPTAFYLCASSIALWQGNTEAFFGQGTRLTVV.

This clonotype has more than one count but fewer than ten. The chain couples TRBV5-1 to TRBJ2-7; 9 bases line up with TRBD1. Trimming cost V 6 bases and J 3 bases; bases outside gene matches: 4. Germline V CDR1 and CDR2: SGHRS, YFSETQ. CDR3 length: 13 amino acids. The CDR3 sequence: CASKDRGSYEQYF. The CDR3 nucleotides are TGCGCCAGCAAGGACAGGGGTAGCTACGAGCAGTACTTC.

The count of this clonotype is one. The chain employs TRBV18 and TRBJ1-6, with D possibly matching TRBD1 (6 bases). The CDR3 totals 15 residues. Germline values: CDR1 KGHSH, CDR2 LQKENI. V was cut by 6 bases and J by 5 bases, with 14 bases left in between. CDR3 protein: CASSPEGGDNSPLHF. Here the CDR3 DNA reads TGTGCCAGCTCCCCGGAAGGGGGGGATAATTCACCCCTCCACTTT.

The chain has TRBV7-9 and TRBJ1-2, with D maybe TRBD1 (5 bases). Germline CDR1 and CDR2: SEHNR and FQNEAQ (reference sequence). Trimming stripped 6 bases from V and 3 bases from J, with 14 bases between. The CDR3 runs 14 residues. The CDR3 reads CASRPTTAYYGYTF. The CDR3 region has the DNA TGTGCCAGCAGACCTACGACAGCGTACTATGGCTACACCTTC.

This clonotype has a handful of counts. This chain links TRBV9 with TRBJ2-1; no definite D call. The CDR3 sequence is 15 residues long. The germline V and J ends were trimmed by 3 bases and 0 bases, with 10 bases remaining between them. CDR1 SGDLS and CDR2 YYNGEE come from the germline V gene. CDR3 nucleotide sequence: TGTGCCAGCAGCGAAAGTCTGAGCTCCTACAATGAGCAGTTCTTC. Translation: CASSESLSSYNEQFF.

This clonotype was seen only once. The genes are TRBV20-1 and TRBJ2-6; D remains ambiguous. Looked up from germline, CDR1 is DFQATT and CDR2 is SNEGSKA (reference sequence). The CDR3 consists of 14 residues. V was trimmed by 5 bases and J by 0 bases, leaving 8 bases between them. CDR3 region: CSAEVLSGANVLTF. The CDR3 coding sequence is TGCAGTGCTGAGGTCCTCTCTGGGGCCAACGTCCTGACTTTC.

V and J are TRBV4-3 and TRBJ1-2; D perhaps matches TRBD1 (6 bases). Germline V gene sequence: CDR1 LGHNA, CDR2 YSLEER. V dropped 8 bases and J dropped 3 bases, with 16 bases sitting between them. There are 14 residues in the CDR3. CDR3 nucleotide sequence: TGCGCCAGCGGCAGACAGGTTATGGACTATGGCTACACCTTC. Translation gives CASGRQVMDYGYTF.

The chain joins TRBV20-1 to TRBJ2-3; 7 bases agree with TRBD2. Germline V gene lookup returns CDR1 DFQATT and CDR2 SNEGSKA (reference sequence). Trimming at V came to 1 base and at J to 2 bases, leaving 6 bases not matched to a gene. There are 15 residues in the CDR3. The CDR3 loop reads CSARGVREPTDTQYF. CDR3 DNA: TGCAGTGCTAGAGGGGTGCGGGAGCCCACAGATACGCAGTATTTT.

The rearrangement links TRBV20-1 to TRBJ2-2; D is perhaps TRBD1 (7 bases). The germline CDR1 and CDR2 sequences are DFQATT and SNEGSKA (reference sequence). V lost 6 bases, J lost 6 bases, and 23 bases lay in between. This CDR3 has 16 residues. The CDR3 DNA reads TGCAGTGCGACATCCTTGGAGGGGGCAGGGTCCGGGGAGCTGTTTTTT. It specifies CSATSLEGAGSGELFF.

This clonotype was detected a few times. The V gene is TRBV6-2 or TRBV6-3, the J gene TRBJ2-2; TRBD1 might be the D (5 bases). CDR3 length: 15 residues. V lost 5 bases and J 0 bases, leaving 10 bases between the germline ends. The germline CDR1 and CDR2 sequences are MNHEY and SVGEGT. The CDR3 spells CASSRMTANTGELFF. In nucleotides, the CDR3 is TGTGCCAGCAGTCGGATGACAGCGAACACCGGGGAGCTGTTTTTT.

The gene calls are TRBV12-5 and TRBJ1-2, with 7 bases matching TRBD1. This CDR3 has 13 residues. The V gene's germline CDR1 is LGHNT and CDR2 FRNRAP. With V trimmed by 5 bases and J by 5 bases, 5 bases remained unmatched. As DNA, the CDR3 is TGTGCTAGTGGTGCGGGACAGCCATATGGCTACACCTTC. It is translated as CASGAGQPYGYTF. Complete variable domain (other parts from reference TRBV12-5 and TRBJ1-2): DARVTQTPRHKVTEMGQEVTMRCQPILGHNTVFWYRQTMMQGLELLAYFRNRAPLDDSGMPKDRFSAEMPDATLATLKIQPSEPRDSAVYFCASGAGQPYGYTFGSGTRLTVV.

The chain is built from TRBV20-1 and TRBJ2-2; possible D gene TRBD2, 5 bases. V lost 0 bases to trimming and J lost 1 base, with 6 bases between them. Germline V lookup: CDR1 DFQATT, CDR2 SNEGSKA (reference sequence). The CDR3 is 14 amino acids. The CDR3 DNA reads TGCAGTGCTAGAGATCGGGGGAACACCGGGGAGCTGTTTTTT. This translates into CSARDRGNTGELFF.

This clonotype was seen at least ten times. This chain's CDR3 is CSVYLGQYTDTQYF. In DNA form, the CDR3 reads TGCAGCGTGTACCTAGGACAGTACACAGATACGCAGTATTTT. The J gene is TRBJ2-3, the V gene TRBV29-1; D is possibly TRBD1 (6 bases). Germline CDR1 is SQVTM and CDR2 is ANQGSEA. This CDR3 comprises 14 residues. V was cut by 6 bases and J by 2 bases, with 15 bases left in between.

This clonotype showed up just a few times. The rearrangement uses TRBV4-2 and TRBJ1-4; tentative D call: TRBD1 (5 bases). V lost 5 bases and J 3 bases, leaving 13 bases between the germline ends. CDR1 LGHNA and CDR2 YNFKEQ come from the germline V gene. The CDR3 has 15 residues. The CDR3 DNA sequence: TGTGCCAGCAGCTTCAATCCGGGGGCTAATGAAAAACTGTTTTTT. The encoded protein is CASSFNPGANEKLFF.